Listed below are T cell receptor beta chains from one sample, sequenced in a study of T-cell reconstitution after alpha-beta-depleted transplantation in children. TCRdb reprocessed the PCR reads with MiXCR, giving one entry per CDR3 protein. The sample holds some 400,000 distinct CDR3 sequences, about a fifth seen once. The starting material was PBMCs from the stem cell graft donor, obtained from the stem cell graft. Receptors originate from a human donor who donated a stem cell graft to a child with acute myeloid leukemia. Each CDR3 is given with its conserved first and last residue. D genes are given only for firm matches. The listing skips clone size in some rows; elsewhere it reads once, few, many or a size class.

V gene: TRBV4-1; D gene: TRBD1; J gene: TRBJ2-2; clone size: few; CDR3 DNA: TGCGCCAGCAGCCAGTGGACAGGGGACAGCGGGGAGCTGTTTTTT; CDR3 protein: CASSQWTGDSGELFF
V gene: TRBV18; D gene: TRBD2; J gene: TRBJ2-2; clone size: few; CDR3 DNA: TGTGCCAGCTCACAGGCTCTAGCGGGAGCGAACGGGGAGCTGTTTTTT; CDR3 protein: CASSQALAGANGELFF
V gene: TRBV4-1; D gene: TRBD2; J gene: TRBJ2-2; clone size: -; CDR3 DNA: TGCGCCAGCGGGGGGGTGACAGCGGGAATCACCGGGGAGCTGTTTTTT; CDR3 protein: CASGGVTAGITGELFF
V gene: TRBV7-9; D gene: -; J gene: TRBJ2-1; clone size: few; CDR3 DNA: TGTGCCAGCAGCGCGGAGTCTGAGCAGTTCTTC; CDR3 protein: CASSAESEQFF
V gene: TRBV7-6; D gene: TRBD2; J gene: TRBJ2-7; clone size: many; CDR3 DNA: TGTGCCAGCAGCTTAACTCAGCGGGGCGAGCAGTACTTC; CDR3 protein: CASSLTQRGEQYF
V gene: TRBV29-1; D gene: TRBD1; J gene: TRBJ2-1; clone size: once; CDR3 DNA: TGCAGTCGGACCGGGACAGGGGTTTACAATGAGCAGTTCTTC; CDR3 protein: CSRTGTGVYNEQFF
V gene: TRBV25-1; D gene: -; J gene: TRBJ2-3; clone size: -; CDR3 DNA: TGTGCCAGCAGTGATCTGGGGTCTTTTAGCACAGATACGCAGTATTTT; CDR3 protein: CASSDLGSFSTDTQYF
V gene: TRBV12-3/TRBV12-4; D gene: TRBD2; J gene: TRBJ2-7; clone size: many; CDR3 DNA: TGTGCCAGCAGTTTACAGGTAGCGGGAGCCCACGAGCAGTACTTC; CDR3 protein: CASSLQVAGAHEQYF
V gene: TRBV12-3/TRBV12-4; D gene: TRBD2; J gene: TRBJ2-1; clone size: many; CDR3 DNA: TGTGCCAGCAGTTCTTATAAGGGACTAGCGGGGCGCAATGAGCAGTTCTTC; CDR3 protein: CASSSYKGLAGRNEQFF
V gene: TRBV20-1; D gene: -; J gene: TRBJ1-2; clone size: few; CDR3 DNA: TGCAGTGCTAGGGTGGGAGGAGATGGCTACACCTTC; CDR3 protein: CSARVGGDGYTF
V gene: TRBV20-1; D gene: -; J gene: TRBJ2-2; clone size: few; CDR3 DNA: TGCAGTGCCGCCCCGGGACAAATCACCGGGGAGCTGTTTTTT; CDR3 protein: CSAAPGQITGELFF
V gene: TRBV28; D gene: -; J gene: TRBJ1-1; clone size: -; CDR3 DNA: TGTGCCAGCAGCACCTTAAAAGCTGAAGCTTTCTTT; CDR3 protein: CASSTLKAEAFF
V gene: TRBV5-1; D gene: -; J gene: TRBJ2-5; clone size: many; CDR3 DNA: TGCGCCAGCAGCTCTGGCCGGGTAGGGGCTGGGGAGACCCAGTACTTC; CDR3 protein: CASSSGRVGAGETQYF
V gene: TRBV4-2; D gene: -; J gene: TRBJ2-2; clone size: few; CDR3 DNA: TGTGCCAGCAGCCAAGATCGTCACACCGGGGAGCTGTTTTTT; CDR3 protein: CASSQDRHTGELFF
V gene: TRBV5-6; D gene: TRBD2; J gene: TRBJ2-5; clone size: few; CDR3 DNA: TGTGCCAGCAGCTTGGTGGCTAGCGGACAAGAGACCCAGTACTTC; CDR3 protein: CASSLVASGQETQYF
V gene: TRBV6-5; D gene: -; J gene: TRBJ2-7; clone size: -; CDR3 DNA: TGTGCCAGCAGTTACTCGGGGGGTTTTTACGAGCAGTACTTC; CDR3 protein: CASSYSGGFYEQYF
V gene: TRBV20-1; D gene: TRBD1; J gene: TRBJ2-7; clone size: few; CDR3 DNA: TGCAGTGCTAGAATAATTGGACAGGACTCCTACGAGCAGTACTTC; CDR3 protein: CSARIIGQDSYEQYF
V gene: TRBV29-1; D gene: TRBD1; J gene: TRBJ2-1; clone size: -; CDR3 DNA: TGCAGCGTTGAGGACAGGGTGGTCTTGTCGATACTATACAATGAGCAGTTCTTC; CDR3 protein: CSVEDRVVLSILYNEQFF
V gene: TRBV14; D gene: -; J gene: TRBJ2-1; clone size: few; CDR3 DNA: TGTGCCAGCAGCCCGGGACTTAACAATGAGCAGTTCTTC; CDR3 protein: CASSPGLNNEQFF
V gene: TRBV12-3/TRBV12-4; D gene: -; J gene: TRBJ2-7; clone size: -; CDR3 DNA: TGTGCCAGCAGTTTACAGAACTCCTACGAGCAGTACTTC; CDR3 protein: CASSLQNSYEQYF
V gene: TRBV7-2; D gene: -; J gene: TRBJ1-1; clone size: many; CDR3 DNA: TGTGCCAGCAGCCAAACCAGGGGCGTGAACACTGAAGCTTTCTTT; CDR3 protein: CASSQTRGVNTEAFF
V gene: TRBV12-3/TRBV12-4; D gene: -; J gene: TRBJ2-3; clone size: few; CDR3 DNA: TGTGCCAGCAGTTCCACAGCTGTCGGTACGCAGTATTTT; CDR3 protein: CASSSTAVGTQYF
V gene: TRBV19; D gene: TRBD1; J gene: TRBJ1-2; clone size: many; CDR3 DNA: TGTGCCAGTAGTGAGGACAGGACTTCTGGCTACACCTTC; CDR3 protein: CASSEDRTSGYTF
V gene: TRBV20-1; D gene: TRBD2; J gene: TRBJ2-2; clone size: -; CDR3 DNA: TGCAGTGCTAGAGATGAGGTAGCGGGAGGCCCTCACACCGGGGAGCTGTTTTTT; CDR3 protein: CSARDEVAGGPHTGELFF
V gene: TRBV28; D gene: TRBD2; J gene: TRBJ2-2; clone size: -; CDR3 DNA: TGTGCCAGCAGTCCTCCTTTCGGCGGGAGGAACACCGGGGAGCTGTTTTTT; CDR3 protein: CASSPPFGGRNTGELFF
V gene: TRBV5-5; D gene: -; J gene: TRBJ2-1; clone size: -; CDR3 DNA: TGTGCCAGCAGTTTGGTATCAGGGATCGATGAGCAGTTCTTC; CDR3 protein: CASSLVSGIDEQFF
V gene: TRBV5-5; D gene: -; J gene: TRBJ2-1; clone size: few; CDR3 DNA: TGTGCCAGCAGCTTTCTAGTTGACAATGAGCAGTTCTTC; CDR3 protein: CASSFLVDNEQFF
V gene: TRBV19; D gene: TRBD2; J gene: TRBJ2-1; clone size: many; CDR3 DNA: TGTGCCAGTAGTATAGGCAGCGGGAGCTCTGCTGAGCAGTTCTTC; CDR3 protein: CASSIGSGSSAEQFF
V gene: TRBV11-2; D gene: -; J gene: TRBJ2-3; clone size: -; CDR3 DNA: TGTGCCAGCATCCACAGGGCTCTGGGCACAGATACGCAGTATTTT; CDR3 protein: CASIHRALGTDTQYF
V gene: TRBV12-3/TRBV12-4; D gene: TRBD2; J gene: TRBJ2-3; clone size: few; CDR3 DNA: TGTGCCATCACCGGGACTAGCGGGGCCGGAAGCACAGATACGCAGTATTTT; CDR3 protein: CAITGTSGAGSTDTQYF
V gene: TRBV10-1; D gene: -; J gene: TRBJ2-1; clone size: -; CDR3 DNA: TGCGCCAGCAGTTCTGTATCGTCTAGGTCGGCTAGCGCCCGAACTAGCTCCTACAATGAGCAGTTCTTC; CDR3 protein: CASSSVSSRSASARTSSYNEQFF
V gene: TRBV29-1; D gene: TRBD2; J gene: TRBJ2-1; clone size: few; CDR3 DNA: TGCAGCGTTGAAGATCGACAGGGCGGACTAGCGGCCAGCTCCTACAATGAGCAGTTCTTC; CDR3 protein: CSVEDRQGGLAASSYNEQFF
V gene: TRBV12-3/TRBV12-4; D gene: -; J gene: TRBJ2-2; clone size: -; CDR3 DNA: TGTGCCAGCAGCACTCTAGGTGTGGAAACCGGGGAGCTGTTTTTT; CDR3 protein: CASSTLGVETGELFF
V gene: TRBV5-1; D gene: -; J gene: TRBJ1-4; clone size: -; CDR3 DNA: TGCGCCAGCAGCAGGGGAACTAATGAAAAACTGTTTTTT; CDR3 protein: CASSRGTNEKLFF
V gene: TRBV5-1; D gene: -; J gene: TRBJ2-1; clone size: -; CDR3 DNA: TGCGCCAGCAGCTTGGGAAATGATTACGAGCAGTTCTTC; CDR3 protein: CASSLGNDYEQFF
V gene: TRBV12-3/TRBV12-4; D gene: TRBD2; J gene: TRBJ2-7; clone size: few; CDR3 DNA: TGTGCCAGCAGAACCACTAGCGGGAGTAACGAGCAGTACTTC; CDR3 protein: CASRTTSGSNEQYF
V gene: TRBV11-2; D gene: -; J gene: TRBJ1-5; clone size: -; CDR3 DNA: TGTGCCAGCAGCCTGTCGGGCAGGCCGAATCAGCCCCAGCATTTT; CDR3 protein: CASSLSGRPNQPQHF
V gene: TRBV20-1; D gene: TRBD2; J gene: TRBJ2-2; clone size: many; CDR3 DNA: TGCAGTGCTTCCTCGGTGACTAGCGGTTCTTTCACCGGGGAGCTGTTTTTT; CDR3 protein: CSASSVTSGSFTGELFF
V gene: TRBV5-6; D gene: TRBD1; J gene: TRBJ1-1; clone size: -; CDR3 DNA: TGTGCCAGCAGCGCGGGACAGGGACGCTGGAACACTGAAGCTTTCTTT; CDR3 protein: CASSAGQGRWNTEAFF
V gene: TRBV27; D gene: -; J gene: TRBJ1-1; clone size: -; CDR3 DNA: TGTGCCAGCAGTCGACAGACGCAGGGATTGAACACTGAAGCTTTCTTT; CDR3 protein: CASSRQTQGLNTEAFF
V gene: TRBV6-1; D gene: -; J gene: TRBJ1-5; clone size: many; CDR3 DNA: TGTGCCAGCTGCCCAGTCTATAGCAATCAGCCCCAGCATTTT; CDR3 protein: CASCPVYSNQPQHF
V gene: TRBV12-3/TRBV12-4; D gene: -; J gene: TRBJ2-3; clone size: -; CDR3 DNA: TGTGCCAGCAGTTACCTACCGGGACTGATCACAGATACGCAGTATTTT; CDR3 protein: CASSYLPGLITDTQYF
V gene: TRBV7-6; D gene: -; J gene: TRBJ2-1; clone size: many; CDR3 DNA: TGTGCCAGCAGCTTACCGCGGGCCGACAATGAGCAGTTCTTC; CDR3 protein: CASSLPRADNEQFF
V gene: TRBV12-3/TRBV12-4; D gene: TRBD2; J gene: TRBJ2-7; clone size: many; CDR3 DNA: TGTGCCAGCAGCTCTGCGGGAGGGCCGGACGAGCAGTACTTC; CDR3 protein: CASSSAGGPDEQYF
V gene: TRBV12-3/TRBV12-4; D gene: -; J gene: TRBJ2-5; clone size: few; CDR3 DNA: TGTGCCAGCAGTCCCCCGGGAGTCCGAGAGACCCAGTACTTC; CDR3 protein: CASSPPGVRETQYF
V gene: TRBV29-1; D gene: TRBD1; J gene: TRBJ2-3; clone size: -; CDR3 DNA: TGCAGCGTCAAGGGGGCTAACTCCCCAGATACGCAGTATTTT; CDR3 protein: CSVKGANSPDTQYF
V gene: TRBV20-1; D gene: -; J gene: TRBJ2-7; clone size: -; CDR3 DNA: TGCAGTGCTAGGGAGGACACGACATCCTACGAGCAGTACTTC; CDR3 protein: CSAREDTTSYEQYF